This TCR beta chain appears in the sequencing data of a study of cytomegalovirus exposure and HLA in healthy donors. Germline-derived CDR1 and CDR2 are DFQATT and SNEGSKA (reference sequence). The CDR3 loop spans 11 amino acids. The V and J ends lost 4 bases and 6 bases, in that order; junction bases with no gene match: 2. Amplification used 60 Vbeta primers and 13 Jbeta primers. Profiling relied on immunoSEQ multiplex PCR, and the TCRdb table lists in-frame clones only, not all of them. The sample shows about 77,000 clones, about 71% of them seen only once. Sample: PBMCs. The TCR originated in a woman in her forties in good health and CMV-seronegative. The V and J genes are TRBV20-1 and TRBJ1-1; 7 bases agree with TRBD1. The CDR3 DNA reads as TGCAGTGCTAAGACAGGGCCTGAAGCTTTCTTT. This translates into CSAKTGPEAFF.